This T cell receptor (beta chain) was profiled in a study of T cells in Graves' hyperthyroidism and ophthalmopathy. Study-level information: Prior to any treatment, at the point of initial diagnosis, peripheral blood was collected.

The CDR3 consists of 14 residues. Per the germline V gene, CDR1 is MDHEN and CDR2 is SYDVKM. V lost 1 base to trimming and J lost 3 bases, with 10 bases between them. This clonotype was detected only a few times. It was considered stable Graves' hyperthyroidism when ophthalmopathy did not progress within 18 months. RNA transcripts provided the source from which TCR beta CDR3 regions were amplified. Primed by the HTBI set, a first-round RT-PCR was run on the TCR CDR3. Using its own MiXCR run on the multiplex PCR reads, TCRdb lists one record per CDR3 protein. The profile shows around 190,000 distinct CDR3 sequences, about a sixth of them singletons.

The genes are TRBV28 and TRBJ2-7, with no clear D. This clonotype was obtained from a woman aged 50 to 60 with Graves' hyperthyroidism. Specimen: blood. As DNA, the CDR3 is TGTGCCAGCAGTTTATTAATCCACCGCTACGAGCAGTACTTC. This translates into CASSLLIHRYEQYF.